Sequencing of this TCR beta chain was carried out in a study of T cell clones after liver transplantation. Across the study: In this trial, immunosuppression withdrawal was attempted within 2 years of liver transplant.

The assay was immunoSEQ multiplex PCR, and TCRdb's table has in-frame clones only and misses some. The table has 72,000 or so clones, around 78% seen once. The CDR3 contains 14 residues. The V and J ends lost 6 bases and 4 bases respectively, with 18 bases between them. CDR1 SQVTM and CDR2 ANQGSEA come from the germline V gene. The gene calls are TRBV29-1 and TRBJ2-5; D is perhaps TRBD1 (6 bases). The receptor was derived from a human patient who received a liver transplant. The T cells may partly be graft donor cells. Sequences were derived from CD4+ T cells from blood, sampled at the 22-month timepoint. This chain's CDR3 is CSVAGTSALETQYF. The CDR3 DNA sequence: TGCAGCGTAGCCGGGACAAGCGCTTTAGAGACCCAGTACTTC.